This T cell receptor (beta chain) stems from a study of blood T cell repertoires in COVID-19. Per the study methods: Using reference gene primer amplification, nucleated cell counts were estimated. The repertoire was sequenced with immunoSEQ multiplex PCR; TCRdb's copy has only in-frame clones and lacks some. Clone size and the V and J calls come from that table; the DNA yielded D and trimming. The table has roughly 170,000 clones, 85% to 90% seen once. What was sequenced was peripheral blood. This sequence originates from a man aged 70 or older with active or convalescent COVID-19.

Here the CDR3 DNA reads TGTGCCAGCACTCGGGACTTCTACAATGAGCAGTTCTTC. This translates into CASTRDFYNEQFF. The rearrangement uses TRBV28 and TRBJ2-1; TRBD2 is a possible D gene (6 bases). CDR1 MDHEN and CDR2 SYDVKM come from the germline V gene. The V and J ends lost 7 bases and 3 bases respectively, with 10 bases between them. The CDR3 is 13 amino acids. Using reference TRBV28 and TRBJ2-1 for the parts outside the CDR3, the full variable domain is DVKVTQSSRYLVKRTGEKVFLECVQDMDHENMFWYRQDPGLGLRLIYFSYDVKMKEKGDIPEGYSVSREKKERFSLILESASTNQTSMYLCASTRDFYNEQFFGPGTRLTVL.